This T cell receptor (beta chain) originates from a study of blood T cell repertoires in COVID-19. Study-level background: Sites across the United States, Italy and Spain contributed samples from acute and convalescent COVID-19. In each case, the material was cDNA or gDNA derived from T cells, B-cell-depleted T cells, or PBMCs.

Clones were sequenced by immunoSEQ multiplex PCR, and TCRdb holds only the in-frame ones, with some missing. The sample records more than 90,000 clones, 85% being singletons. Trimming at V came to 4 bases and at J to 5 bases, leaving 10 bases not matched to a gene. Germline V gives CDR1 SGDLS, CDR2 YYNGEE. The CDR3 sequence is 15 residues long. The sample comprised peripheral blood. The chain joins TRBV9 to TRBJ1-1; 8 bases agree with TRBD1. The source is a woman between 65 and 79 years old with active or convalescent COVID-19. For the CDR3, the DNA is TGTGCCAGCAGCCCTACTGGACAGGGACTGACTGAAGCTTTCTTT. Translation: CASSPTGQGLTEAFF.